The rows below give T cell receptor beta chains drawn from one sample of a study of blood T cell repertoires in COVID-19. Sequencing used immunoSEQ multiplex PCR; TCRdb keeps in-frame clones, though not all of them. The sample contains hundreds of thousands of clones, 80% to 90% of which appear only once. Source material: peripheral blood. The source of these receptors is a man aged 60 to 69 who had recovered from COVID-19. The CDR3 runs from the conserved cysteine through the conserved F or W. The D gene is left open where the match is weak. Clone size is given for some rows only: seen once, a few or many times, or a class if the clone is expanded.

V	J	D	size	DNA	CDR3
TRBV29-1	TRBJ1-5	TRBD1	NA	TGCAGCGTAAAAACAGGGGATTATAGCAATCAGCCCCAGCATTTT	CSVKTGDYSNQPQHF
TRBV6-1	TRBJ2-5	NA	NA	TGTGCCAGCAGTCTTTCAGGGGTGACCCAGTACTTC	CASSLSGVTQYF
TRBV7-3	TRBJ2-1	NA	NA	TGTGCCAGCAGCTTAAGGGCAGGGGACGTTCCGGATGAGCAGTTCTTC	CASSLRAGDVPDEQFF
TRBV30	TRBJ1-2	NA	NA	TGTGCCTGGAGTCTGACAGCTGGCTACACCTTC	CAWSLTAGYTF
TRBV18	TRBJ1-1	TRBD1	NA	TGTGCCAGCTCACCCCAGGGGGTCGGGCGGACTGAAGCTTTCTTT	CASSPQGVGRTEAFF
TRBV9	TRBJ2-3	NA	NA	TGTGCCAGCAGCGTCCAAACAGGGCCAGATACGCAGTATTTT	CASSVQTGPDTQYF
TRBV27	TRBJ2-7	TRBD1	NA	TGTGCCAGCATACAGGGGCATTACGAGCAGTACTTC	CASIQGHYEQYF
TRBV7-8	TRBJ2-3	NA	NA	TGTGCCAGCAGCTTATCGATAGCTGCAACAGATACGCAGTATTTT	CASSLSIAATDTQYF
TRBV6-6	TRBJ1-1	TRBD1	few	TGTGCCAGCACCGACAGGGGAAACACTGAAGCTTTCTTT	CASTDRGNTEAFF
TRBV27	TRBJ1-5	NA	NA	TGTGCCAGCAGTTTAAAAGACGGCAGGAGCAATCAGCCCCAGCATTTT	CASSLKDGRSNQPQHF
TRBV19	TRBJ2-7	NA	NA	TGTGCCAGTAGTACCAGGGGGGCGGGCTCCTACGAGCAGTACTTC	CASSTRGAGSYEQYF
TRBV7-3	TRBJ2-2	TRBD2	NA	TGTGCCAGCAGCACCGGACTAGTAGGCGGGGAGCTGTTTTTT	CASSTGLVGGELFF
TRBV3-1/TRBV3-2	TRBJ1-2	TRBD1	NA	TGTGCCAGCAGCCAAGAAGGGACAGCCCCGGCGAGGTATGGCTACACCTTC	CASSQEGTAPARYGYTF
TRBV5-6	TRBJ1-2	NA	once	TGTGCCAGCAGCTTGTTAATAGACAGCGAAAAACCCTATGGCTACACCTTC	CASSLLIDSEKPYGYTF
TRBV5-1	TRBJ1-1	TRBD1	once	TGCGCCAGCCGGTGGGACAGGGGGAACACTGAAGCTTTCTTT	CASRWDRGNTEAFF
TRBV6-5	TRBJ2-5	TRBD2	NA	TGTGCCAGCAGCCCCAGCGGGGAGCAAGAGACCCAGTACTTC	CASSPSGEQETQYF
TRBV3-1/TRBV3-2	TRBJ2-2	NA	NA	TGTGCCAGCAGCCCCTCTAGAGCGCTGAACACCGGGGAGCTGTTTTTT	CASSPSRALNTGELFF